This is a list of T cell receptor beta chains from one sample in a study of blood T cell repertoires in COVID-19. The repertoire was sequenced with immunoSEQ multiplex PCR; TCRdb's copy has only in-frame clones and lacks some. The sample consists of under 300,000 clones, just under 90% of them appearing once. Input material: PBMCs or T cells enriched from blood (not recorded which). The receptors were sampled from a woman aged 60-75 years who had recovered from COVID-19. Both conserved end residues are part of each CDR3. The order of the fields is CDR3 protein, CDR3 DNA, D gene, J gene, V gene, clone size. The D gene is left open where the match is weak. Where a row states a size, it is once, few, many or the class of an expanded clone; other rows omit it.

CDR3: CASRREREFSNEQFF; DNA: TGCGCCAGCAGGCGAGAGCGGGAGTTCTCCAATGAGCAGTTCTTC; D: TRBD2; J: TRBJ2-1; V: TRBV5-1; size: .
CDR3: CASSLSSYEQYF; DNA: TGCGCCAGCAGCCTGAGCTCCTACGAGCAGTACTTC; D: .; J: TRBJ2-7; V: TRBV5-1; size: .
CDR3: CATSRDRNRAPFISGNTIYF; DNA: TGTGCCACCAGCAGAGATCGCAACAGGGCCCCTTTTATATCTGGAAACACCATATATTTT; D: .; J: TRBJ1-3; V: TRBV15; size: once
CDR3: CASSLGGGSGGTNQETQYF; DNA: TGTGCCAGCAGCTTAGGAGGAGGCAGCGGGGGGACCAACCAAGAGACCCAGTACTTC; D: TRBD2; J: TRBJ2-5; V: TRBV7-8; size: .
CDR3: CASSILETGGIGYTF; DNA: TGTGCCAGTAGTATTCTCGAGACAGGGGGCATCGGCTACACCTTC; D: TRBD1; J: TRBJ1-2; V: TRBV19; size: .
CDR3: CASSPEGITEAFF; DNA: TGTGCCAGCAGTCCCGAGGGCATCACTGAAGCTTTCTTT; D: .; J: TRBJ1-1; V: TRBV28; size: once
CDR3: CASSQFSWLAGGYNEQFF; DNA: TGTGCCAGCAGCCAATTCTCGTGGCTAGCGGGAGGGTACAATGAGCAGTTCTTC; D: TRBD2; J: TRBJ2-1; V: TRBV7-9; size: once
CDR3: CASSLRGSGYTF; DNA: TGTGCCAGCAGCTTACGGGGAAGCGGCTACACCTTC; D: .; J: TRBJ1-2; V: TRBV11-2; size: .
CDR3: CASSRALGPQHF; DNA: TGTGCCAGCAGTCGTGCTCTCGGGCCCCAGCATTTT; D: .; J: TRBJ1-5; V: TRBV28; size: .
CDR3: CASKLLSGTSGVVSTDTQYF; DNA: TGTGCCAGCAAACTCTTATCCGGGACTAGCGGGGTTGTTAGCACAGATACGCAGTATTTT; D: TRBD2; J: TRBJ2-3; V: TRBV2; size: once
CDR3: CASSLDLFRLIYTF; DNA: TGCGCCAGCAGCTTGGATCTCTTTAGACTTATTTACACCTTC; D: .; J: TRBJ1-2; V: TRBV5-1; size: .
CDR3: CASSSLGAGNTEAFF; DNA: TGTGCCAGCAGCTCCTTGGGGGCGGGGAACACTGAAGCTTTCTTT; D: .; J: TRBJ1-1; V: TRBV27; size: .
CDR3: CASKFLVGGAYEQYF; DNA: TGCGCCAGCAAGTTCCTCGTCGGGGGGGCCTACGAGCAGTACTTC; D: TRBD2; J: TRBJ2-7; V: TRBV5-1; size: .
CDR3: CASSLTMQRGTNEKLFF; DNA: TGCGCCAGCAGCTTGACTATGCAAAGGGGGACTAATGAAAAACTGTTTTTT; D: .; J: TRBJ1-4; V: TRBV5-1; size: .
CDR3: CATSASPGELNTGELFF; DNA: TGTGCCACCAGTGCCTCCCCCGGAGAATTGAACACCGGGGAGCTGTTTTTT; D: .; J: TRBJ2-2; V: TRBV24-1; size: .
CDR3: CSASPGVGAFF; DNA: TGCAGTGCTAGCCCGGGGGTCGGGGCTTTCTTT; D: .; J: TRBJ1-1; V: TRBV20-1; size: .
CDR3: CASSYSSGRGGETQYF; DNA: TGTGCCAGCAGCTATTCTAGCGGGAGAGGCGGAGAGACCCAGTACTTC; D: TRBD2; J: TRBJ2-5; V: TRBV2; size: .
CDR3: CASSLLRTSTDTQYF; DNA: TGTGCCAGCAGCTTGCTGCGGACTAGCACAGATACGCAGTATTTT; D: .; J: TRBJ2-3; V: TRBV5-4; size: .
CDR3: CASSRAGVWGNEQFF; DNA: TGTGCCAGCAGTAGGGCGGGAGTATGGGGGAATGAGCAGTTCTTC; D: TRBD2; J: TRBJ2-1; V: TRBV2; size: once
CDR3: CASSQKITGEEQFF; DNA: TGCGCCAGCAGCCAAAAAATAACAGGGGAAGAGCAGTTCTTC; D: TRBD1; J: TRBJ2-1; V: TRBV5-1; size: .
CDR3: CAIGDSNQPQHF; DNA: TGTGCCATCGGAGATAGCAATCAGCCCCAGCATTTT; D: .; J: TRBJ1-5; V: TRBV10-3; size: .
CDR3: CSVEPARGTEAFF; DNA: TGCAGCGTTGAGCCCGCCAGGGGGACTGAAGCTTTCTTT; D: TRBD1; J: TRBJ1-1; V: TRBV29-1; size: .
CDR3: CASSLSGAGELFF; DNA: TGTGCCAGCAGCTTAAGCGGGGCCGGGGAGCTGTTTTTT; D: TRBD2; J: TRBJ2-2; V: TRBV7-2; size: .
CDR3: CASSSGGTGTWQPQHF; DNA: TGTGCCAGCAGTTCCGGCGGGACAGGGACATGGCAGCCCCAGCATTTT; D: TRBD1; J: TRBJ1-5; V: TRBV6-5; size: .
CDR3: CATSDFKAGSLDTQYF; DNA: TGTGCCACCAGTGATTTTAAGGCCGGGAGTCTAGATACGCAGTATTTT; D: .; J: TRBJ2-3; V: TRBV24-1; size: .
CDR3: CASSGSGLPSSYEQYF; DNA: TGTGCCAGCAGTGGCTCGGGACTACCCAGCTCCTACGAGCAGTACTTC; D: TRBD2; J: TRBJ2-7; V: TRBV25-1; size: .
CDR3: CSANDRRQGASSPLHF; DNA: TGCAGTGCTAATGACCGTCGACAGGGGGCAAGTTCACCCCTCCACTTT; D: TRBD1; J: TRBJ1-6; V: TRBV20-1; size: .
CDR3: CATSSQGGAGNQPQHF; DNA: TGTGCCACATCCAGCCAAGGAGGGGCCGGAAATCAGCCCCAGCATTTT; D: .; J: TRBJ1-5; V: TRBV19; size: .
CDR3: CASSLPPAYEQYF; DNA: TGTGCCAGCAGCCTCCCCCCGGCCTACGAGCAGTACTTC; D: .; J: TRBJ2-7; V: TRBV11-2; size: .
CDR3: CASSSPGRGLHANTGELFF; DNA: TGTGCCAGCAGCTCTCCGGGTAGGGGACTCCACGCGAACACCGGGGAGCTGTTTTTT; D: .; J: TRBJ2-2; V: TRBV11-2; size: .
CDR3: CATSVLDTSGNTIYF; DNA: TGTGCCACCAGCGTTCTCGATACTTCTGGAAACACCATATATTTT; D: .; J: TRBJ1-3; V: TRBV15; size: few
CDR3: CASSPRTGINYGYTF; DNA: TGTGCCAGCAGCCCGAGGACAGGTATAAACTATGGCTACACCTTC; D: TRBD1; J: TRBJ1-2; V: TRBV5-5; size: .
CDR3: CASSRSTGYEQYF; DNA: TGTGCCAGCAGTCGATCGACAGGCTACGAGCAGTACTTC; D: .; J: TRBJ2-7; V: TRBV27; size: .
CDR3: CASRPPGRSGYTF; DNA: TGTGCCAGCAGACCCCCAGGGCGCTCCGGCTACACCTTC; D: .; J: TRBJ1-2; V: TRBV3-1/TRBV3-2; size: .
CDR3: CASSLGLAGALDEQFF; DNA: TGTGCCAGCAGCTTAGGGCTAGCGGGAGCTTTAGATGAGCAGTTCTTC; D: TRBD2; J: TRBJ2-1; V: TRBV11-2; size: .
CDR3: CASSERRQVSQPQHF; DNA: TGTGCCAGCAGTGAAAGAAGGCAGGTTAGTCAGCCCCAGCATTTT; D: .; J: TRBJ1-5; V: TRBV6-1; size: .
CDR3: CASSQGGQGRGYTF; DNA: TGTGCCAGCAGCCAAGGGGGACAGGGTCGGGGCTACACCTTC; D: TRBD1; J: TRBJ1-2; V: TRBV3-1/TRBV3-2; size: .
CDR3: CASSPVSASPNNEQFF; DNA: TGCGCCAGCAGCCCCGTGTCAGCGTCTCCTAACAATGAGCAGTTCTTC; D: .; J: TRBJ2-1; V: TRBV5-1; size: .
CDR3: CASSLRAGFYEQYF; DNA: TGTGCCAGCAGCTTAAGGGCAGGGTTTTACGAGCAGTACTTC; D: .; J: TRBJ2-7; V: TRBV7-2; size: .
CDR3: CASSYTYEQYF; DNA: TGTGCCAGCAGTTACACTTACGAGCAGTACTTC; D: .; J: TRBJ2-7; V: TRBV6-2/TRBV6-3; size: .
CDR3: CASITSGGEGDTQYF; DNA: TGTGCCAGCATCACCTCCGGGGGGGAGGGAGATACGCAGTATTTT; D: TRBD2; J: TRBJ2-3; V: TRBV28; size: .
CDR3: CASSQGGGTDTQYF; DNA: TGTGCCAGCAGCCAGGGAGGAGGGACAGATACGCAGTATTTT; D: .; J: TRBJ2-3; V: TRBV7-3; size: .
CDR3: CASSFGTAEGEQFF; DNA: TGTGCCAGCAGTTTCGGGACTGCGGAAGGTGAGCAGTTCTTC; D: .; J: TRBJ2-1; V: TRBV27; size: .
CDR3: CASKDREIGYTF; DNA: TGTGCCAGCAAGGACAGGGAAATTGGCTACACCTTC; D: TRBD1; J: TRBJ1-2; V: TRBV2; size: .
CDR3: CASCPGTTNTGELFF; DNA: TGCGCCAGCTGTCCCGGGACAACGAACACCGGGGAGCTGTTTTTT; D: .; J: TRBJ2-2; V: TRBV5-1; size: .
CDR3: CASSSIGGGGQETQYF; DNA: TGTGCCAGCAGCTCCATCGGGGGGGGCGGGCAAGAGACCCAGTACTTC; D: TRBD2; J: TRBJ2-5; V: TRBV7-9; size: .
CDR3: CASSPPNRVNQETQYF; DNA: TGTGCCAGCTCACCACCTAACAGGGTAAACCAAGAGACCCAGTACTTC; D: .; J: TRBJ2-5; V: TRBV18; size: few
CDR3: CASSPGNSGNTEAFF; DNA: TGCGCCAGCAGCCCGGGGAACAGCGGGAACACTGAAGCTTTCTTT; D: .; J: TRBJ1-1; V: TRBV5-1; size: .
CDR3: CASSLTGFYGYTF; DNA: TGTGCCAGCTCCCTGACAGGGTTCTATGGCTACACCTTC; D: TRBD1; J: TRBJ1-2; V: TRBV18; size: .
CDR3: CASSLTGLRGEAFF; DNA: TGTGCCAGCAGCCTAACGGGGCTCAGGGGTGAAGCTTTCTTT; D: .; J: TRBJ1-1; V: TRBV7-2; size: .
CDR3: CASSFYQTGETEAFF; DNA: TGTGCCAGCAGCTTTTACCAGACAGGGGAGACTGAAGCTTTCTTT; D: TRBD1; J: TRBJ1-1; V: TRBV7-9; size: .
CDR3: CASSPGAVMWTGDSGNTIYF; DNA: TGTGCCAGTAGTCCCGGAGCGGTTATGTGGACAGGGGATTCTGGAAACACCATATATTTT; D: TRBD1; J: TRBJ1-3; V: TRBV19; size: once
CDR3: CASALTQGDQPQHF; DNA: TGTGCTAGTGCTCTAACCCAGGGGGATCAGCCCCAGCATTTT; D: TRBD1; J: TRBJ1-5; V: TRBV12-5; size: .
CDR3: CASSAQGVVNSPLHF; DNA: TGTGCCAGCAGCGCCCAGGGGGTGGTTAATTCACCCCTCCACTTT; D: TRBD1; J: TRBJ1-6; V: TRBV7-9; size: .
CDR3: CASSGRYAGGPYNEQFF; DNA: TGTGCCAGCAGTGGGCGGTATGCGGGGGGGCCTTACAATGAGCAGTTCTTC; D: TRBD2; J: TRBJ2-1; V: TRBV2; size: few